This T cell receptor (beta chain) comes out of a study of blood T cells in healthy people across ages (dated by TCRdb to about 2015). About the investigation overall: Template switching captured roughly one uniquely barcoded TCR beta cDNA molecule per two T cells in model experiments. To track age-related changes in TCR beta repertoire diversity, the study relied on deep sequencing normalized with unique cDNA molecular identifiers. Donors were grouped into four age groups: young (average roughly 17 years), middle-aged (39), aged (approximately 58) and long-lived (just over 80). Donors of different ages were randomly distributed across sequencing lanes to avoid experimental bias. Using the same blood draw, the study looked at two additional independent replicas of 1 million unique cDNA reads for two donors, one aged 18 to 30 and the other aged 80 or older. The full study reports these points: Estimates of total diversity from one million sequenced T cells were regarded as lower bounds and underestimates. Compared with the aged group, the long-lived group had more naive CD4+ T cells, fewer expanded clones and increased TCR diversity, suggesting age selection. Observed TCR beta diversity per million T cells fell roughly linearly with age, and a significant reduction was already apparent by age roughly 41. Because the CMV infection status of the donors was unknown, age-related changes in expanded clonotypes may potentially have been confounded. There was a strong correlation between observed TCR beta diversity and the percentage of naive T cells measured by flow cytometry. Bulk unsorted PBMC profiling prevented conclusive comparison of naive and antigen-experienced compartments.

Donors were a few dozen systemically healthy Caucasian individuals from Russia aged about 6 to 100 years. Roughly 9.5 milliliters of peripheral blood were drawn from each donor into EDTA-treated Vacutainer tubes. PBMCs were isolated by Ficoll-Paque density-gradient centrifugation, with at least 6 million obtained per sample. Trizol reagent was used to extract total RNA from the PBMCs, yielding at least 6 micrograms per sample. For every donor, an aliquot of PBMCs went through flow cytometry to measure the percentages of naive CD45RAhigh/CD27high T cells. Worth noting for this clonotype: Its antigen specificity is not known. No clone much larger than this one lies a single base away; base qualities are absent.

Library method: 5' RACE. The second PCR ran for about 6 to 12 cycles and used a J-beta primer mix along with a sample-barcoded 5' primer. A unique molecular identifier was introduced onto each TCR beta cDNA molecule by a template-switch 5' adaptor carrying 12 random nucleotides. Each sample yielded at least 2.5 million CDR3-containing paired-end reads. First-strand cDNA was synthesized from all RNA with the Mint cDNA synthesis kit, primed by a TRBC-specific oligonucleotide. Following uracil-DNA glycosylase treatment, all cDNA underwent a first 18-cycle PCR with the universal primers M1SS and BC2_uni_R. As for how the authors treated the data: For normalization, 1 million high-quality reads, each with a distinct molecular identifier, were randomly selected from each sample. Reads sharing molecular identifiers were discarded rather than binned into consensus sequences. MiTCR, set to a Q25 quality threshold and the strictest error-elimination algorithm, was used for CDR3 identification, clonotype clustering and error correction. A nonparametric unseen species model using Euler transformation provided a lower-bound estimate of total TCR beta diversity. TCRdb handled the public reads itself, with Q25 trimming in fastp and clone calling in MiXCR, and kept productive beta chains. CDR3 protein sequences are deduplicated, and each keeps its most common genes and DNA. TCRdb's processing, not the authors' own work, is the source of the V and J calls. The sample profile shows some 1,800,000 distinct CDR3 sequences; around 40% of them were found once. In total, the top ten clones hold roughly 23% of the sample.

What was sequenced was blood. The sequence was obtained from a human donor in good health.

CDR3 region: CASSLFGLAGGQETQYF. DNA sequence: TGTGCCAGCAGTTTATTTGGGCTAGCGGGAGGACAAGAGACCCAGTACTTC. The sequence joins TRBV27 to TRBJ2-5; 11 bases in the junction line up with TRBD2. V and J are trimmed by 1 base and 2 bases, and the gene matches miss 6 bases of the junction. From cysteine to phenylalanine, the CDR3 is 17 amino acids long. Only CDR3 DNA is held: 51 bases, read in frame from base 1. The CDR1 and CDR2 encoded by the germline V gene (reference sequence) are MNHEY and SMNVEV.